The present TCR beta chain was sequenced within a study of T cell repertoires in ileal Crohn's disease (dated by TCRdb to 2018 to 2020). A note on the overall study: At the time of surgery, roughly 40% of patients were active smokers, and the median duration of disease was 6.5 to 8.5 years. Every patient underwent surgery because of a complication, which was stricturing disease in around 61% of cases and penetrating disease in about 39%. About half of the patients received postoperative therapy: about eleven received thiopurines and approximately 19 received anti-TNF agents. TCR repertoire analysis was done in 55 to 70 Crohn's disease patients from a prospective multicentre cohort. The study ran alongside a multicentre cohort designed to identify predictors of early endoscopic recurrence after ileocolonic resection. Endoscopic postoperative recurrence was defined as a Rutgeerts score above i0. A total of 171 mucosal samples from some 57 patients were sequenced, collected from several sites on the surgical specimen as well as at postoperative endoscopy. Summary of the overall study and its limitations: A significantly higher proportion of clonal expansions was observed in active smokers at surgery than in non-smokers (approximately 26% vs 20%, p=0.02). Sorted CD8 T cells carried more high-frequency clones than CD4 T cells, suggesting mucosal expansions were mainly CD8. Only a subgroup of patients, of unstated size, had their mucosal CD4 and CD8 T cells sorted and sequenced. Endoscopic recurrence was found to be associated with higher high-frequency clone percentages at surgery, and recurrence was observed in all patients with clonality above 26.8% (18/57).

To be eligible, patients had to be adults with ileal or ileocolonic Crohn's disease and an indication for ileocolonic resection. Whole ileal mucosal biopsies were stored frozen at -80°C before DNA extraction. Genomic DNA was extracted from frozen whole biopsies using a TRizol-based method and was quantified with a NanoDrop 2000 spectrophotometer. Five hundred nanograms of biopsy DNA per sample were submitted for commercial TCRB immunosequencing. A two-step, amplification bias-controlled multiplex PCR was used by Adaptive Biotechnology to amplify CDR3 regions from genomic DNA. The first PCR used primers for every V and J gene segment; the second PCR added barcodes and Illumina adapters. CDR3 libraries were sequenced on an Illumina instrument. Per the original workflow: Analysis combined the vendor-provided pipelines with custom analysis of raw data in R/Bioconductor under R version 3.3.0. Clonality, which ranges from 0 to 1, was calculated as the inverse of the normalised Shannon entropy across all productive clones. High-frequency clones were defined as the share of the repertoire occupied by the top 100 clones, with only clones passing a 95% confidence test being retained. Overlap between samples was measured with the Morisita-Horn index, while repertoire diversity was measured with the Simpson index. TCRdb took this table from immuneACCESS and kept in-frame rearrangements with V and J called. Such tables lack part of the clones; where checked against another copy, unresolved V genes explain under half of the gap, and the rest is unexplained. The V and J calls and clone size come from that table; D and trimming were worked out from the DNA. Across this sample there are approximately 27,000 clones, with around four fifths seen only once. Under 20% of the sample lies in the top ten.

From a lookup of the germline V gene, CDR1 and CDR2 are SGHVS and FQNEAQ. V loses 1 base of germline sequence and J loses 2 bases, and the interval between the two ends is 17 bases. From its cysteine to its phenylalanine, the CDR3 spans 17 amino acids. Just the 51-base CDR3 DNA is kept, in frame starting at base 1. Remarks on this clone: The clone's antigen remains unknown. Within one base of it there is no much larger clone, and no base qualities were kept.

The sequence was obtained from an adult with Crohn's disease. The receptor chain draws on TRBV7-8 and TRBJ1-2, with TRBD1 tentatively as D gene (6 bases match). The sample was ileal tissue. In nucleotides, the sequence is TGTGCCAGCAGCTTAGTCGCTACCTGGACAGTGAACTATGGCTACACCTTC. This encodes CASSLVATWTVNYGYTF.